The 4 T cell receptor beta chains reported below all come from one sample, sequenced in a study of shared clonotypes between healthy human individuals. Naive CD8 cells lacked CD45RO and underwent positive selection for CCR7, leaving out terminally differentiated effector memory CD45RA+ cells. TCRdb's table, derived via immunoSEQ multiplex PCR, lists solely in-frame clones and lacks some. The profile shows some 2.1 million clones, over 85% of them singletons. The sample consisted of naive CD8+ T cells from PBMCs. The receptors originated from a man aged 18 to 29 in good health. Some clones in this sample may be carry-over from other donors' samples.

The chain recombines TRBV14 with TRBJ1-4; D gene uncertain. The CDR3 runs 15 residues. Germline V CDR1 and CDR2: SGHDN, FVKESK. V was pared by 2 bases and J by 4 bases, with 11 bases between. The CDR3 coding sequence is TGTGCCAGCAGCCAATGGGCCAGAAGTAATGAAAAACTGTTTTTT. This encodes CASSQWARSNEKLFF.

This clone came up a few times. The V and J genes are TRBV30 and TRBJ1-1, with D unresolved. Germline lookup yields CDR1 GTSNPN and CDR2 SVGIG (reference sequence). The CDR3 runs 15 residues. The germline V and J ends were trimmed by 6 bases and 1 base, with 18 bases remaining between them. The CDR3 coding sequence is TGTGCCTGCCCAGCTAGCGTCAGCCCGAACACTGAAGCTTTCTTT. This encodes CACPASVSPNTEAFF.

V usage is TRBV28 and J usage is TRBJ1-2; D uncertain. Germline V CDR1 and CDR2: MDHEN, SYDVKM. The CDR3 totals 11 residues. V was clipped by 7 bases and J by 4 bases, with 7 bases between them. The DNA of the CDR3 is TGTGCCAGCACCCCCGGCTATGGCTACACCTTC. Amino acid sequence: CASTPGYGYTF.

The V gene is TRBV6-5, the J gene TRBJ2-1, with D hard to call. Germline V gene lookup returns CDR1 MNHEY and CDR2 SVGAGI. The CDR3 covers 11 residues. The V and J ends lost 6 bases and 6 bases respectively, with 6 bases between them. CDR3 region: CASRLINEQFF. CDR3 sequence (DNA): TGTGCCAGCAGACTAATCAATGAGCAGTTCTTC.